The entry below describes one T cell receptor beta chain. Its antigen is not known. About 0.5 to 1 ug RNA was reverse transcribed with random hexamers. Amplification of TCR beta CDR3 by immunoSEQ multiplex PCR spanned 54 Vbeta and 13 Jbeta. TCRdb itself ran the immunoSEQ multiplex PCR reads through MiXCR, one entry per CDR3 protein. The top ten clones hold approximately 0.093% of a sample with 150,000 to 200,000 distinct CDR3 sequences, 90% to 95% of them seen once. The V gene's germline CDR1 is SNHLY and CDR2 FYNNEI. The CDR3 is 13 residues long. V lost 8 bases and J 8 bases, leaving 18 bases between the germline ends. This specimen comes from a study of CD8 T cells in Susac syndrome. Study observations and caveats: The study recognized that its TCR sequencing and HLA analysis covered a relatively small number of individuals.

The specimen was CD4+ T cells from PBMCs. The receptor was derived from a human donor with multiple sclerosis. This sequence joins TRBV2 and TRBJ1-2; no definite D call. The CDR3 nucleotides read TGTGCCAGCTCAGACCGGGTAGCTGCCGGCTACACCTTC. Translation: CASSDRVAAGYTF.